The 25 T cell receptor beta chains below were found in one sample sequenced in a study of T cells in localized non-small cell lung cancer. Profiling relied on immunoSEQ multiplex PCR, and the TCRdb table lists in-frame clones only, not all of them. The sample records 12,000 to 15,000 clones, around 82% being singletons. This specimen was peripheral blood, taken before any cancer treatment. Every receptor here comes from a female donor at least 60 years old with stage I squamous cell lung carcinoma.

The rearrangement uses TRBV19 and TRBJ1-2; D is perhaps TRBD1 (6 bases). This CDR3 contains 12 residues. Trimming shortened V by 6 bases and J by 4 bases, and 9 bases separated the two germline ends. Germline lookup yields CDR1 LNHDA and CDR2 SQIVND (reference sequence). CDR3 coding DNA: TGTGCCAGTAGCCAACAGGGCTATGGCTACACCTTC. Its protein is CASSQQGYGYTF.

The CDR3 DNA is TGTGCCAGCAAGGAGAACAGGGGTCGCAATCAGCCCCAGCATTTT. Amino acid sequence: CASKENRGRNQPQHF. This chain joins TRBV28 and TRBJ1-5, with 7 bases identical to TRBD1. V lost 7 bases, J lost 2 bases, and 8 bases stayed unmatched. Germline V gene data show CDR1 as MDHEN and CDR2 as SYDVKM. The CDR3 is 15 amino acids.

The chain is built from TRBV12-5 and TRBJ2-1, with 7 bases identical to TRBD2. CDR1 and CDR2 from the germline V gene are LGHNT and FRNRAP. The CDR3 consists of 15 residues. J lost 3 bases, V lost 6 bases, and 8 bases had no gene match. The CDR3 loop is CASGPRGTIYNEQFF. CDR3 DNA sequence: TGTGCTAGTGGGCCCCGGGGGACTATCTACAATGAGCAGTTCTTC.

This clone was seen a single time. The chain joins TRBV5-4 to TRBJ2-3; D gene ambiguous. The CDR3 is 15 residues long. Germline CDR1 SGHNT, CDR2 YYREEE (reference sequence). The V end lost 0 bases, the J end lost 0 bases, and 8 bases lay between the germline ends. The CDR3 bases are TGTGCCAGCAGCTTGGATCTGCGGAGCACAGATACGCAGTATTTT. Its translation is CASSLDLRSTDTQYF.

The chain joins TRBV7-2 to TRBJ1-4; no clear D. Germline values: CDR1 SGHTA, CDR2 FQGNSA. The CDR3 is 15 residues long. V lost 2 bases, J lost 5 bases, and 12 bases lay in between. This CDR3 is CASSLSPAENEKLFF. The CDR3 DNA is TGTGCCAGCAGCTTATCGCCAGCTGAAAATGAAAAACTGTTTTTT.

This chain connects TRBV6-5 to TRBJ1-2; D unclear. This CDR3 contains 14 residues. The V end lost 9 bases, the J end lost 0 bases, and 14 bases lay between the germline ends. Germline CDR1 is MNHEY and CDR2 is SVGAGI. DNA for the CDR3: TGTGCCAGAGTTACACCCTCCGCTAACTATGGCTACACCTTC. Protein sequence: CARVTPSANYGYTF.

This rearrangement joins TRBV5-1 to TRBJ1-3, with D unclear. V was clipped by 4 bases and J by 2 bases, with 7 bases between them. The CDR3 extends over 13 amino acids. Germline loops: CDR1 SGHRS, CDR2 YFSETQ. The CDR3 DNA reads TGCGCCAGCAGCGCCAATACTGGAAACACCATATATTTT. Translation: CASSANTGNTIYF.

The chain is built from TRBV7-2 and TRBJ2-1, with unresolved D. The CDR3 sequence is 13 residues long. The germline V and J ends were trimmed by 4 bases and 8 bases, with 12 bases remaining between them. Germline CDR1 is SGHTA and CDR2 is FQGNSA. In nucleotides, the CDR3 is TGTGCCAGCAGCTCGGACCCCGTTGATGAGCAGTTCTTC. It encodes CASSSDPVDEQFF.

This clone is a singleton in its sample. The rearrangement uses TRBV5-1 and TRBJ2-1, with D possibly matching TRBD1 (6 bases). Trimming removed 5 bases from V and 6 bases from J, with 18 bases in between. This CDR3 has 15 amino acids. Germline V gene sequence: CDR1 SGHRS, CDR2 YFSETQ. In nucleotides, the CDR3 is TGCGCCAGCAGTCCAGGGGCGACGTGGGGCAATGAGCAGTTCTTC. It specifies CASSPGATWGNEQFF.

Only one count was recorded for this clone. This chain links TRBV5-5 with TRBJ2-7; perhaps D is TRBD1 or TRBD2 (5 bases each). V was cut by 4 bases and J by 4 bases, with 12 bases left in between. The CDR3 is 13 amino acids. CDR1 and CDR2 from the germline V gene are SGHKS and YYEKEE (reference sequence). CDR3 DNA: TGTGCCAGCAGCCCTCGGGGACCTTACGAGCAGTACTTC. This sequence encodes CASSPRGPYEQYF.

V gene TRBV4-1 combines with J gene TRBJ2-3, with unresolved D. V was pared by 0 bases and J by 0 bases, with 13 bases between. This CDR3 is 17 amino acids long. Looked up from germline, CDR1 is MGHRA and CDR2 is YSYEKL. In DNA, the CDR3 is TGCGCCAGCAGCCAAGAGTGGGTTGGAACCAGCACAGATACGCAGTATTTT. This codes for CASSQEWVGTSTDTQYF.

The V and J genes are TRBV5-4 and TRBJ2-7; the match to TRBD1 covers 10 bases. CDR3 length: 15 amino acids. The trim removed 4 bases at V and 3 bases at J, leaving 7 bases unmatched. Germline CDR1 SGHNT, CDR2 YYREEE (reference sequence). Here the CDR3 reads CASSNRDRGFYEQYF. The CDR3 nucleotides are TGTGCCAGCAGCAACCGGGACAGGGGCTTCTACGAGCAGTACTTC.

The chain has TRBV7-3 and TRBJ2-3; D perhaps matches TRBD2 (6 bases). The length of the CDR3 is 14 residues. Trimming removed 5 bases at V and 4 bases at J, with 13 bases between. CDR1 and CDR2 (germline): SGHTA, FQGTGA. CDR3 coding DNA: TGTGCCAGCAGCCCTATGGGGGGTGCAGATACGCAGTATTTT. This codes for CASSPMGGADTQYF. Based on the CDR3 plus reference TRBV7-3 and TRBJ2-3, the full variable domain is GAGVSQTPSNKVTEKGKYVELRCDPISGHTALYWYRQSLGQGPEFLIYFQGTGAADDSGLPNDRFFAVRPEGSVSTLKIQRTERGDSAVYLCASSPMGGADTQYFGPGTRLTVL.

The chain couples TRBV6-6 to TRBJ1-5; D may be TRBD1 (5 bases). The ends were cut back, 0 bases at V and 3 bases at J, with 9 bases in the middle. Germline V gene lookup returns CDR1 MNHNY and CDR2 SVGAGI (reference sequence). This CDR3 comprises 15 residues. CDR3 region: CASSYSGTDNQPQHF. The CDR3 DNA follows: TGTGCCAGCAGTTACTCGGGGACGGACAATCAGCCCCAGCATTTT.

This chain connects TRBV10-3 to TRBJ1-2; D ambiguous. The germline CDR1 and CDR2 sequences are ENHRY and SYGVKD. The length of the CDR3 is 14 residues. Trimming took 2 bases from V and 4 from J, leaving 11 bases between them. CDR3 sequence reads: CAISEEAGVYGYTF. CDR3 bases: TGTGCCATCAGTGAGGAGGCAGGAGTCTATGGCTACACCTTC.

This rearrangement joins TRBV2 to TRBJ2-1; TRBD1 matches 8 bases. The CDR3 extends over 15 amino acids. The germline gives CDR1 SNHLY, CDR2 FYNNEI. V lost 6 bases, J lost 6 bases, and 10 bases stayed unmatched. This CDR3 reads CASRETGVIINEQFF. The CDR3 DNA reads as TGTGCCAGCAGAGAGACAGGGGTAATTATCAATGAGCAGTTCTTC.

The chain is built from TRBV5-1 and TRBJ2-3; D may be TRBD1 or TRBD2 (6 bases each). The ends were cut back, 3 bases at V and 5 bases at J, with 13 bases in the middle. From germline, CDR1 is SGHRS and CDR2 YFSETQ. This CDR3 contains 14 residues. The CDR3 bases are TGCGCCAGCAGCTCGACCGAGGGGGGAGATACGCAGTATTTT. Encoded protein: CASSSTEGGDTQYF.

The V call is TRBV10-3, the J call TRBJ2-3; maybe TRBD1 (6 bases). V gave up 2 bases and J gave up 2 bases, with 11 bases separating them. Looked up from germline, CDR1 is ENHRY and CDR2 is SYGVKD. This CDR3 contains 15 residues. In nucleotides, the CDR3 is TGTGCCATCAGTGAGCAAGGGGGAAACACAGATACGCAGTATTTT. It encodes CAISEQGGNTDTQYF.

This clone was detected only a few times. The chain links TRBV5-1 to TRBJ2-3, with D perhaps given as TRBD1 or TRBD2 (6 bases each). The CDR3 has 14 amino acids. CDR1 SGHRS and CDR2 YFSETQ come from the germline V gene. V lost 2 bases to trimming and J lost 5 bases, with 12 bases between them. DNA of the CDR3: TGCGCCAGCAGCTTAGGGGGGCTGGGAGATACGCAGTATTTT. Amino acid sequence: CASSLGGLGDTQYF.

The chain joins TRBV5-4 to TRBJ1-2; D may be TRBD1 (6 bases). This CDR3 region has 14 residues. Germline CDR1 SGHNT, CDR2 YYREEE (reference sequence). V was cut by 3 bases and J by 4 bases, with 13 bases left in between. Written as DNA, the CDR3 is TGTGCCAGCAGCTCTCCGGGGGGCGGCTATGGCTACACCTTC. It is translated as CASSSPGGGYGYTF.

The chain combines TRBV5-4 with TRBJ1-5, with D perhaps matching TRBD1 (5 bases). The V gene lost 0 bases and the J gene lost 6 bases, with 7 bases spanning the gap. The CDR3 is made up of 13 amino acids. The germline V gene encodes CDR1 SGHNT and CDR2 YYREEE (reference sequence). The CDR3 spells CASSLERGQPQHF. For the CDR3, the DNA is TGTGCCAGCAGCTTGGAAAGGGGTCAGCCCCAGCATTTT.

This chain joins TRBV30 and TRBJ1-1; TRBD1 might be the D (5 bases). In germline, CDR1 is GTSNPN, CDR2 SVGIG (reference sequence). V lost 1 base to trimming and J lost 5 bases, with 17 bases between them. The CDR3 sequence is 15 residues long. The CDR3 sequence: CAWSAGSGGRTEAFF. In DNA, the CDR3 is TGTGCCTGGAGTGCGGGGAGTGGGGGTCGGACTGAAGCTTTCTTT.

This clone has only a few counts. The gene calls are TRBV7-6 and TRBJ1-1, with 7 positions matching TRBD1. With V trimmed by 1 base and J by 8 bases, 7 bases remained unmatched. CDR1 is SGHVS, CDR2 FNYEAQ, per germline. The length of the CDR3 is 14 residues. Here the CDR3 DNA reads TGTGCCAGCAGCTTAGACGGGCGACAGGGAGAAGCTTTCTTT. It is translated as CASSLDGRQGEAFF.

The chain links TRBV19 to TRBJ2-5, with 8 bases lining up with TRBD2. The V segment lost 8 bases and the J segment 5 bases; nucleotides outside the gene matches: 1. Germline CDR1 reads LNHDA; CDR2 reads SQIVND (reference sequence). This CDR3 has 11 amino acids. Here the CDR3 reads CASRGGETQYF. The CDR3 bases are TGTGCCAGTCGGGGGGGGGAGACCCAGTACTTC.

J is TRBJ1-2 and V is TRBV10-3, with 7 bases fitting TRBD1. This CDR3 region has 15 residues. The germline gives CDR1 ENHRY, CDR2 SYGVKD. With 0 bases clipped from V and 4 bases from J, the junction kept 5 bases outside the gene matches. The CDR3 loop is CAISESAGTVYGYTF. The CDR3 region has the DNA TGTGCCATCAGTGAGTCGGCCGGGACAGTCTATGGCTACACCTTC.